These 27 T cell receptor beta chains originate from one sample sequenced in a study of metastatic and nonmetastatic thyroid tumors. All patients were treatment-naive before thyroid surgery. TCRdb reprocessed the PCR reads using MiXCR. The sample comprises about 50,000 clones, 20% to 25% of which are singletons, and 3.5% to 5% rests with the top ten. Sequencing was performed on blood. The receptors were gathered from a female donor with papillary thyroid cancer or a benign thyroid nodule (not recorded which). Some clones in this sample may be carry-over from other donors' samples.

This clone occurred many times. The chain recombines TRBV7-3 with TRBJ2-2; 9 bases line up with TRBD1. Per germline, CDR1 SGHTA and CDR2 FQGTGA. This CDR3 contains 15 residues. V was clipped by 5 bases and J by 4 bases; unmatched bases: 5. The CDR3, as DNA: TGTGCCAGCAGCACCTCGACAGGGGGCACCGGGGAGCTGTTTTTT. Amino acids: CASSTSTGGTGELFF.

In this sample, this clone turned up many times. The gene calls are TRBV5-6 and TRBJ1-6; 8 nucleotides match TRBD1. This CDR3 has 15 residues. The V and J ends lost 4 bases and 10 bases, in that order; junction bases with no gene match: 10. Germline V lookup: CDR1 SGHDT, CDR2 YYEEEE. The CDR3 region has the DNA TGTGCCAGCAGCGGGAGAGGACAGGGAAAGTCACCCCTCCACTTT. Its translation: CASSGRGQGKSPLHF.

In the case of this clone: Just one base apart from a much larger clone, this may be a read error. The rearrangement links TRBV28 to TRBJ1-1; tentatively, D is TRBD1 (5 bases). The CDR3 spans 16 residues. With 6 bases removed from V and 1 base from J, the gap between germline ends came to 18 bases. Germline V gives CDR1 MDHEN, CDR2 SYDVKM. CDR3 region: CASRKLGVVANTEAFF. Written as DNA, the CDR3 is TGTGCCAGCAGAAAGCTGGGGGTTGTTGCGAACACTGAAGCTTTCTTT.

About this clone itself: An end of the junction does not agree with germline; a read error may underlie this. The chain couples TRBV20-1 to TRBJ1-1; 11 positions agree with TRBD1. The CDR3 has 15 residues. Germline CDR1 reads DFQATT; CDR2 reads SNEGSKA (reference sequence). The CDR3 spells CRAPRDRGTVTEDFF. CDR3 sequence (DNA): TGCAGAGCACCAAGGGACAGGGGGACGGTCACTGAAGATTTCTTT.

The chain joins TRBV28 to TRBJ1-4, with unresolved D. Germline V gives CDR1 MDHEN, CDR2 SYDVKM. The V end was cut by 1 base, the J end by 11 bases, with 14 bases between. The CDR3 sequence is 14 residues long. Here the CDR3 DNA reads TGTGCCAGCAGTTTATCCGGCGGACCGTCCAAACTGTTTTTT. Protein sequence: CASSLSGGPSKLFF.

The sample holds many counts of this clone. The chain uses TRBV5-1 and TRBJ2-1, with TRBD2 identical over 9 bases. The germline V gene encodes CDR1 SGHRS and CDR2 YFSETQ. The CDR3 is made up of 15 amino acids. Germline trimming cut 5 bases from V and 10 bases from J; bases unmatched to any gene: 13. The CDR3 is CASSSGVAGVGEQFF. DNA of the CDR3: TGCGCCAGCAGTAGTGGGGTAGCGGGAGTCGGAGAGCAGTTCTTC.

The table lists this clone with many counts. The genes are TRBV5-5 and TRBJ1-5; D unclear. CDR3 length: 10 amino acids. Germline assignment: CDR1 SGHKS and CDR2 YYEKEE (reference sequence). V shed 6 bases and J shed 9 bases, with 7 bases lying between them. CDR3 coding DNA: TGTGCCAGCACCCCGGGGCCCCAGCATTTT. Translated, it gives CASTPGPQHF.

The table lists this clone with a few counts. In DNA form, the CDR3 reads TGCGCCAGCAGCTTTTACTGCACCGGCGGGAGGTCGTACGAGCAGTACTTC. Translated: CASSFYCTGGRSYEQYF. The chain uses TRBV5-1 and TRBJ2-7, with TRBD2 matching over 8 bases. Germline lookup yields CDR1 SGHRS and CDR2 YFSETQ. The CDR3 is 17 residues long. V was pared by 2 bases and J by 4 bases, with 14 bases of the junction left unmatched.

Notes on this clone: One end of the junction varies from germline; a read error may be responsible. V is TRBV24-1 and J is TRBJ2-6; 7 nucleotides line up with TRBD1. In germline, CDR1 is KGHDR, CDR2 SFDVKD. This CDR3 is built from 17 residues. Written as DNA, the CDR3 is TGTGCCACCAGTGCAGGGGACAGCAACTCTGGGTCCAACGTCCTTACTTTC. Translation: CATSAGDSNSGSNVLTF.

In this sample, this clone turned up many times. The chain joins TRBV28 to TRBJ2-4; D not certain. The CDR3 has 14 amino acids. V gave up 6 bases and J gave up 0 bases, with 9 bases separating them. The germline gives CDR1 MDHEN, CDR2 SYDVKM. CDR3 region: CASSPGGAKNIQYF. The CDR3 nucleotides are TGTGCCAGCAGCCCCGGCGGAGCCAAAAACATTCAGTACTTC.

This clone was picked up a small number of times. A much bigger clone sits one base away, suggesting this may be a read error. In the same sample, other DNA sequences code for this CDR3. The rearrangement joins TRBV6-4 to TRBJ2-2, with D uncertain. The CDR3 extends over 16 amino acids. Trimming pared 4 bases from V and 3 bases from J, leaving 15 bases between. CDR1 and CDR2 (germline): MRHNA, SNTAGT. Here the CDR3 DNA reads TGTGCCAGCAGTGGGTCCGGTACTGGGGACACCGGGGAGCTGTTTTTT. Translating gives CASSGSGTGDTGELFF.

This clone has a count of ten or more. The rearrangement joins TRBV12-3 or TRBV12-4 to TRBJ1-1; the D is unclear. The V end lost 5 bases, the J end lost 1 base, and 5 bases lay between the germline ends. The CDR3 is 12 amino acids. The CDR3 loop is CASSKENTEAFF. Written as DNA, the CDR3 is TGTGCCAGCAGTAAAGAGAACACTGAAGCTTTCTTT.

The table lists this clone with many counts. Here the CDR3 DNA reads TGTGCCAGCAGTGTGGAAGGGTCCTACAATGAGCAGTTCTTC. It specifies CASSVEGSYNEQFF. The J gene is TRBJ2-1, the V gene TRBV2; D is unresolved. Per germline, CDR1 SNHLY and CDR2 FYNNEI. The CDR3 runs to 14 residues. V dropped 4 bases and J dropped 1 base, with 8 bases sitting between them. Filled out from reference TRBV2 and TRBJ2-1, the complete variable domain reads EPEVTQTPSHQVTQMGQEVILRCVPISNHLYFYWYRQILGQKVEFLVSFYNNEISEKSEIFDDQFSVERPDGSNFTLKIRSTKLEDSAMYFCASSVEGSYNEQFFGPGTRLTVL.

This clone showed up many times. The CDR3 sequence is CASSQGDSYTGELFF. In nucleotides, the CDR3 is TGTGCCAGCAGCCAAGGGGACAGCTACACCGGGGAGCTGTTTTTT. The chain is built from TRBV4-2 and TRBJ2-2; TRBD1 agrees at 7 bases. The V segment lost 1 base and the J segment 3 bases; nucleotides outside the gene matches: 2. Germline assignment: CDR1 LGHNA and CDR2 YNFKEQ. The CDR3 is 15 amino acids.

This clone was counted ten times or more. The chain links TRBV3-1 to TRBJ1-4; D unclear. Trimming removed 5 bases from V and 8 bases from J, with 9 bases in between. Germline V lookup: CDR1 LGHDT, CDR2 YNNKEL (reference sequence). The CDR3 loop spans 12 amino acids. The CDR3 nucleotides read TGTGCCAGCAGCAGCAGCAGAGAAAAACTGTTTTTT. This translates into CASSSSREKLFF.

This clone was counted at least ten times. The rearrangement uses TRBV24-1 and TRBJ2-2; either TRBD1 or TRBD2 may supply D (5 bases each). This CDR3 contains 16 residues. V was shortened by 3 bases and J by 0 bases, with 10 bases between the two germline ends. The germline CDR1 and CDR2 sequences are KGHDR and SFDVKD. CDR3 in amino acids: CATSDGDPSNTGELFF. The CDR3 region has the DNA TGTGCCACCAGTGATGGGGACCCTTCGAACACCGGGGAGCTGTTTTTT.

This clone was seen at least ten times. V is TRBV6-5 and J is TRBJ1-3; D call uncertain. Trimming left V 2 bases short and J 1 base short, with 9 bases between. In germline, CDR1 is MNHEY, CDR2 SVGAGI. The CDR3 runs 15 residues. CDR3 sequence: CASSYGWESGNTIYF. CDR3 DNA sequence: TGTGCCAGCAGTTACGGCTGGGAGTCTGGAAACACCATATATTTT.

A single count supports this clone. The DNA for the CDR3 is TGTGCCAGCAGTCTTGGACAGGTGGCCGGCAACACCTTC. Amino acid sequence: CASSLGQVAGNTF. The genes are TRBV2 and TRBJ1-2; 7 bases agree with TRBD1. CDR3 size: 13 residues. CDR1 and CDR2 from the germline V gene are SNHLY and FYNNEI. Trimming removed 5 bases from V and 12 bases from J; junction bases left unmatched: 12.

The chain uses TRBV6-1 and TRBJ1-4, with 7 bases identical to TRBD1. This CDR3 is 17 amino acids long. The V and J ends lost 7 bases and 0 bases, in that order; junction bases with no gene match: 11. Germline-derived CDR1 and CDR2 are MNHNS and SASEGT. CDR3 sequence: CASILIQGSATNEKLFF. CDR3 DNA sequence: TGTGCCAGCATCTTGATACAGGGGTCTGCAACTAATGAAAAACTGTTTTTT.

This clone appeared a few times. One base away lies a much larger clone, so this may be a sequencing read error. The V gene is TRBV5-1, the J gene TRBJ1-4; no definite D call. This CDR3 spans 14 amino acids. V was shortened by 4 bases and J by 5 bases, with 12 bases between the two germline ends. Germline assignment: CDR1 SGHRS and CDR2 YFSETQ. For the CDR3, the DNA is TGCGCCAGCAGCCGCTCGACATGGAATGAAAAACTGTTTTTT. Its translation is CASSRSTWNEKLFF.

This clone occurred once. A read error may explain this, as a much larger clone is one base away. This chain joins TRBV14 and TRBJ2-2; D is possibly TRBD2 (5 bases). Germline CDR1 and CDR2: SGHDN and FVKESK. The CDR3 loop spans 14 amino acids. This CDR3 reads CASSSRANTGDLFF. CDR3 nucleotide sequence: TGTGCCAGCAGTTCTAGGGCGAACACCGGGGATCTGTTTTTT.

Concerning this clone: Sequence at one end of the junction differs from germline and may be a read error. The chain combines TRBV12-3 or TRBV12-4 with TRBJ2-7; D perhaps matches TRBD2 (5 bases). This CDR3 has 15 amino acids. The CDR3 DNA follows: TGTGCCAGCAGTATAGCTAGTTCGGGAATTAGCGAGCAGTACTTC. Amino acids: CASSIASSGISEQYF.

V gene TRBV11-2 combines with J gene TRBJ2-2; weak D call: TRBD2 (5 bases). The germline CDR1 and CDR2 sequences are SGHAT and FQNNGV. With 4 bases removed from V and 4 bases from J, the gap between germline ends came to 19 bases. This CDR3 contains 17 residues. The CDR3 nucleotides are TGTGCCAGCAGCTCCCCCGGGGTTGGGATGTCCACCGGGGAGCTGTTTTTT. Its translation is CASSSPGVGMSTGELFF.

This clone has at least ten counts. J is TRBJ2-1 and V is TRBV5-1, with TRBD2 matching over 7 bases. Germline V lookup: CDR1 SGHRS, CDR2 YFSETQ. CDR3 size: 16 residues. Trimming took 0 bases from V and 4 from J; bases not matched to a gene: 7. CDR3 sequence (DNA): TGCGCCAGCAGCTTGGACGGGCTAGCGGCGTACAATGAGCAGTTCTTC. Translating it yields CASSLDGLAAYNEQFF.

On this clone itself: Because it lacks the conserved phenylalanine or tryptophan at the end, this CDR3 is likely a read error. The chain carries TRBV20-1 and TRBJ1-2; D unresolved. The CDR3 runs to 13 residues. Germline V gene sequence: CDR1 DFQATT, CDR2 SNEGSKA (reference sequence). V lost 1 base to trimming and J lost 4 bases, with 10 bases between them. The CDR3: CSARGIVGYGYTL. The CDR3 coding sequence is TGCAGTGCTAGAGGAATTGTAGGCTATGGCTACACCTTA.

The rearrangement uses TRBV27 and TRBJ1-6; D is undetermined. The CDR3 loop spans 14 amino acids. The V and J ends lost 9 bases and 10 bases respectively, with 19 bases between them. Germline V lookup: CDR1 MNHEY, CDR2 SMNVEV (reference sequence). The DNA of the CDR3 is TGTGCCAGAAGAACCGTGACATGGCAATCACCCCTCCACTTT. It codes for CARRTVTWQSPLHF.

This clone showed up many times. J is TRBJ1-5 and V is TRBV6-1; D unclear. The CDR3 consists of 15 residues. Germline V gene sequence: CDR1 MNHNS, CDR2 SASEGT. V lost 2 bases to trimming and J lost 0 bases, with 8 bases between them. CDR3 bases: TGTGCCAGCAGTGAAAAAGGTTATAGCAATCAGCCCCAGCATTTT. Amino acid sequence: CASSEKGYSNQPQHF.